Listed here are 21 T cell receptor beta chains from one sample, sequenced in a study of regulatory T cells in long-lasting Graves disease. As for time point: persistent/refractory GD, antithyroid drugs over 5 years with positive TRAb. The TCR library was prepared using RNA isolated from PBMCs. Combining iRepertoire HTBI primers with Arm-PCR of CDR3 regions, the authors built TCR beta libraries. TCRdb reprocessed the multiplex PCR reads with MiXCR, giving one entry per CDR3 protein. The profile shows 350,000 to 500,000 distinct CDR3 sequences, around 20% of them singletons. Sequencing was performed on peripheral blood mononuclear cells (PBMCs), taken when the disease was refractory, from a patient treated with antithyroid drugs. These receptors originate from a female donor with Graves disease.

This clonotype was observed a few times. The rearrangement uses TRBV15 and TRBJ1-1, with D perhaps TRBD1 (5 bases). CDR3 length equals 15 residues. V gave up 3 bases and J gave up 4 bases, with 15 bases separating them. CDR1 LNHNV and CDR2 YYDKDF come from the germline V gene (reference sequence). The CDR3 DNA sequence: TGTGCCACCAGCAGTCCTAGTAAGGGGAGCACTGAAGCTTTCTTT. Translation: CATSSPSKGSTEAFF.

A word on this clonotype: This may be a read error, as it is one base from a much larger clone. The CDR3 DNA sequence: TGTGCCCGGAAACGACAGGGCTTCTACGAGCAGTACTTC. Protein product: CARKRQGFYEQYF. The rearrangement uses TRBV30 and TRBJ2-7; TRBD1 aligns across 7 bases. V lost 8 bases, J lost 3 bases, and 10 bases stayed unmatched. Germline V lookup: CDR1 GTSNPN, CDR2 SVGIG (reference sequence). The CDR3 has 13 amino acids.

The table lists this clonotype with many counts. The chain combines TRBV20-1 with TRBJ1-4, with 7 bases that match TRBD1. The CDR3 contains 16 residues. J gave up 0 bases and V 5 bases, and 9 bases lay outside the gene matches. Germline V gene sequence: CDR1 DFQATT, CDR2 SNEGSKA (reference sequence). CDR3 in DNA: TGCAGTGCTCATTCCGAGGGACAGACAACTAATGAAAAACTGTTTTTT. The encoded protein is CSAHSEGQTTNEKLFF.

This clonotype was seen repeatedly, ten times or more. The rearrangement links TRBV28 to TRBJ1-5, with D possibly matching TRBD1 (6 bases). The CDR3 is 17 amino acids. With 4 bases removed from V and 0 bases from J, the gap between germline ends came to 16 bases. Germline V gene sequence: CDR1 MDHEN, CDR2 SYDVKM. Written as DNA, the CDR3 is TGTGCCAGCAGTTCCCCGGCGGACAGCTATAGCAATCAGCCCCAGCATTTT. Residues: CASSSPADSYSNQPQHF.

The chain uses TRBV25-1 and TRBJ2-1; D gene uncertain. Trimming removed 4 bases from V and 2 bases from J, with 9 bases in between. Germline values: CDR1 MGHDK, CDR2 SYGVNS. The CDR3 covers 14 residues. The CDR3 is CASSVGFPYNEQFF. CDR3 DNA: TGTGCCAGCAGTGTCGGGTTTCCCTACAATGAGCAGTTCTTC.

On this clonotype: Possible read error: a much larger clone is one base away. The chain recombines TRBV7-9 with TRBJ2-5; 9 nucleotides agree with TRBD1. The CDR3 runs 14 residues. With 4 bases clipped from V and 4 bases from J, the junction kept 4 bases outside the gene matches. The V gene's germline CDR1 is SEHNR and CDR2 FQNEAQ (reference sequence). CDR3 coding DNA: TGTGCCAGCAGCTGGGACAGGGTAACAGAGACCCAGTACTTC. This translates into CASSWDRVTETQYF. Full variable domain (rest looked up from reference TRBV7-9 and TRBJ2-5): DTGVSQNPRHKITKRGQNVTFRCDPISEHNRLYWYRQTLGQGPEFLTYFQNEAQLEKSRLLSDRFSAERPKGSFSTLEIQRTEQGDSAMYLCASSWDRVTETQYFGPGTRLLVL.

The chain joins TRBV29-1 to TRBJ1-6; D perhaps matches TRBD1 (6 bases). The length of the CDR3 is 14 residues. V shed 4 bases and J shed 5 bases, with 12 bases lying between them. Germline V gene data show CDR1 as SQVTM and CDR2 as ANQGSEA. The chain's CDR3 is CSVAEGVDNSPLHF. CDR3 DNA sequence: TGCAGCGTTGCGGAGGGGGTCGATAATTCACCCCTCCACTTT.

The CDR3 DNA is TGCAGTGCTAACAGCGGGAGGGGGAACACCGGGGAGCTGTTTTTT. It is translated as CSANSGRGNTGELFF. This chain connects TRBV20-1 to TRBJ2-2, with 10 bases identical to TRBD2. The germline CDR1 and CDR2 sequences are DFQATT and SNEGSKA (reference sequence). V shed 4 bases, J shed 1 base, and the junction held 3 bases outside the gene matches. CDR3 length: 15 residues.

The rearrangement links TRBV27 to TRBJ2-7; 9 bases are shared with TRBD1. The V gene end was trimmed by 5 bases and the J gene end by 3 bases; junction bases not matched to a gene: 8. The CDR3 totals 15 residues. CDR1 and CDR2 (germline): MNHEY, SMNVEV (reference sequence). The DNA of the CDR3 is TGTGCCAGCAGTGGGACAGGGAGAGCAATCTACGAGCAGTACTTC. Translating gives CASSGTGRAIYEQYF.

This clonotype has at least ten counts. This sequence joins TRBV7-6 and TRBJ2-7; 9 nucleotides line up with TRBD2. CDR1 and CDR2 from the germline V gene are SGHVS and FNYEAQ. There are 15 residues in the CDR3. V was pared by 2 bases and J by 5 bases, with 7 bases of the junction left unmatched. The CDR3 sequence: CASSLLSGRINEQYF. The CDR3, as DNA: TGTGCCAGCAGCTTACTGAGCGGGAGGATCAACGAGCAGTACTTC.

The CDR3 DNA sequence: TGTGCCAGCAGCTCCATTTACAGGGTGGCAGATACGCAGTATTTT. This sequence encodes CASSSIYRVADTQYF. The rearrangement links TRBV3-1 to TRBJ2-3; possible D gene TRBD1, 6 bases. The CDR3 length is 15 residues. CDR1 is LGHDT and CDR2 is YNNKEL in the germline V gene (reference sequence). Trimming left V 5 bases short and J 4 bases short, with 16 bases between.

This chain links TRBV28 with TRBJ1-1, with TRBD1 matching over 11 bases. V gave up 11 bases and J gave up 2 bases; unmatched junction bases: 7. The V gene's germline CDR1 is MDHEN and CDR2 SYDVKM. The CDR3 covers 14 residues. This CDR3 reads CAGGTGGDNTEAFF. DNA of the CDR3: TGTGCCGGGGGGACAGGGGGTGATAACACTGAAGCTTTCTTT.

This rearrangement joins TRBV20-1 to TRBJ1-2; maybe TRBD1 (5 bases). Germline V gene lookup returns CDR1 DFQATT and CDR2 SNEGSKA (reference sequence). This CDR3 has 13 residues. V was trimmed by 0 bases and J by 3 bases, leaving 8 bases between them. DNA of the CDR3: TGCAGTGCTAGAGAAAGGGGTGACTATGGCTACACCTTC. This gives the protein CSARERGDYGYTF.

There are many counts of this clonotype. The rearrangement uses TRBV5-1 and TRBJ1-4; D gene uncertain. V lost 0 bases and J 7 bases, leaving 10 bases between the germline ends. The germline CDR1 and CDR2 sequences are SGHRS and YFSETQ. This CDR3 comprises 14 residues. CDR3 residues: CASSLDGSVEKLFF. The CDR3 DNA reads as TGCGCCAGCAGCTTGGACGGATCGGTTGAAAAACTGTTTTTT.

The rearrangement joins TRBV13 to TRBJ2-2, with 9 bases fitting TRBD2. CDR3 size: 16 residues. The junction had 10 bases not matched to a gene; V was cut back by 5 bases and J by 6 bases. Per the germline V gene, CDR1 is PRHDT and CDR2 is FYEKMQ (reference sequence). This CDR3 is CASSVRLAEAPGELFF. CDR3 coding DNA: TGTGCCAGCAGCGTTCGACTAGCGGAGGCCCCCGGGGAGCTGTTTTTT. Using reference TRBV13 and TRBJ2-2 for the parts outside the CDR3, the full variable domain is AAGVIQSPRHLIKEKRETATLKCYPIPRHDTVYWYQQGPGQDPQFLISFYEKMQSDKGSIPDRFSAQQFSDYHSELNMSSLELGDSALYFCASSVRLAEAPGELFFGEGSRLTVL.

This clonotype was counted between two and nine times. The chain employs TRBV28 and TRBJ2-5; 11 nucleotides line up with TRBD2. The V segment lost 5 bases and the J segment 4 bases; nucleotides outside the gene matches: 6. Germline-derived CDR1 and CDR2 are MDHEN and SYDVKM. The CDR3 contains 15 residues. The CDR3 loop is CASSQGSGRAETQYF. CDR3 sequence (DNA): TGTGCCAGCAGTCAAGGTAGCGGGAGGGCAGAGACCCAGTACTTC.

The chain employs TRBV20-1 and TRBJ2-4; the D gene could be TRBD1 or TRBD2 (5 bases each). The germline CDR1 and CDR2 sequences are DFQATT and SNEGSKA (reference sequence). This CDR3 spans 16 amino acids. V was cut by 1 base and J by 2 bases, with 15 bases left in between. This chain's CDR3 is CSARVWGSTTKNIQYF. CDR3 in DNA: TGCAGTGCTAGAGTTTGGGGGAGTACGACCAAAAACATTCAGTACTTC.

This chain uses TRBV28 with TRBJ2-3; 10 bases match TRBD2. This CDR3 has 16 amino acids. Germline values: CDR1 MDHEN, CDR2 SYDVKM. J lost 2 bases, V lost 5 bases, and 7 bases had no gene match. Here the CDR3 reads CASSLGLAAYTDTQYF. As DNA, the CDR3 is TGTGCCAGCAGTCTAGGACTAGCGGCCTACACAGATACGCAGTATTTT.

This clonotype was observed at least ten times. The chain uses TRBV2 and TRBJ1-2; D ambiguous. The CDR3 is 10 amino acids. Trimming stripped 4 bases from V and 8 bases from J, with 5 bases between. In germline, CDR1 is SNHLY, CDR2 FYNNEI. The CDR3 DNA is TGTGCCAGCAGTGGCAACGGCTACACCTTC. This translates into CASSGNGYTF.

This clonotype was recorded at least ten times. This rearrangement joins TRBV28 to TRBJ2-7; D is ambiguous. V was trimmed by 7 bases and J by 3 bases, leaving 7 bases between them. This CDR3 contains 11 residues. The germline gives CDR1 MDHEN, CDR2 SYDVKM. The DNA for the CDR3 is TGTGCCAGCAACGGGTACTACGAGCAGTACTTC. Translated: CASNGYYEQYF.

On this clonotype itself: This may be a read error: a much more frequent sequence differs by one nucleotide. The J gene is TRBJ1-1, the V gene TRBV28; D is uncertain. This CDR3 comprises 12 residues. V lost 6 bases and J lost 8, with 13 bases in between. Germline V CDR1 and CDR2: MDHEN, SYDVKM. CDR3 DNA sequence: TGTGCCAGCAGGAGCTTGGGTAGAGAAGCTTTCTTT. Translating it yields CASRSLGREAFF. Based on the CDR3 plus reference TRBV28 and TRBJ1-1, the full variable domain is DVKVTQSSRYLVKRTGEKVFLECVQDMDHENMFWYRQDPGLGLRLIYFSYDVKMKEKGDIPEGYSVSREKKERFSLILESASTNQTSMYLCASRSLGREAFFGQGTRLTVV.